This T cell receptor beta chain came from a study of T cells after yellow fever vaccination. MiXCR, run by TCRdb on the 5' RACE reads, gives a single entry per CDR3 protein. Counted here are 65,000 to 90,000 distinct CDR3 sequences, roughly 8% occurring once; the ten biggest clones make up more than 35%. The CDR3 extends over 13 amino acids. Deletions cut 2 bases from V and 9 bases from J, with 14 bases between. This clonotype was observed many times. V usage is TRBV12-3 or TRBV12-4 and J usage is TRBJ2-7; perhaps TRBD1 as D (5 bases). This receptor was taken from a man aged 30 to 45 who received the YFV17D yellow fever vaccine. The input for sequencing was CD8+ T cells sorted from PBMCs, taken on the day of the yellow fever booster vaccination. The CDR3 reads CASSLSTPGLQYF. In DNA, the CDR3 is TGTGCCAGCAGTTTATCCACTCCAGGGCTGCAGTACTTC.